This TCR beta chain was sequenced during a study of a mutant IDH1 vaccine in newly diagnosed glioma. The protocol was immunoSEQ multiplex PCR, while the TCRdb copy is restricted to in-frame clones and leaves out a portion. The repertoire holds 25,000 to 35,000 clones, with around 92% as singletons. Time point given: week 5, during vaccination. Doses of 300 ug of mutant IDH1 20-mer peptide were given with topical imiquimod. Germline V gives CDR1 LGHNA, CDR2 YSLEER. The CDR3 sequence is 16 residues long. V lost 4 bases and J 6 bases, leaving 21 bases between the germline ends. A remark on this clone: The antigen is not known.

Sequencing was performed on PBMCs, taken from a glioma patient whose treatment included an IDH1 peptide vaccine. The receptor comes from a man younger than 35 with glioma. The chain links TRBV4-3 to TRBJ1-2, with TRBD1 as a possible D gene (6 bases). The CDR3 is CASSRGSRGQKDGYTF. CDR3 DNA sequence: TGCGCCAGCAGCCGAGGGAGCCGGGGGCAGAAAGATGGCTACACCTTC.